These 32 T cell receptor beta chains originate from one sample sequenced in a study of blood T cell repertoires in COVID-19. Assay: immunoSEQ multiplex PCR; the TCRdb copy retains only in-frame clones and omits some. Among 110,000 or so clones listed, less than 85% were seen once. Sequenced: peripheral blood. These TCRs come from a woman aged 55-69 years with acute or convalescent COVID-19.

The rearrangement links TRBV29-1 to TRBJ1-5; TRBD1 agrees at 9 bases. CDR3 length equals 14 residues. Germline CDR1 is SQVTM and CDR2 is ANQGSEA. After removal of 6 bases from V and 4 bases from J, the junction contained 7 bases not matched to a gene. The CDR3 here is CSVPGTGTNQPQHF. The CDR3 DNA follows: TGCAGCGTCCCCGGGACAGGGACAAATCAGCCCCAGCATTTT.

V is TRBV4-2 and J is TRBJ2-1; 8 bases match TRBD2. This CDR3 region has 15 residues. The J segment lost 8 bases and the V segment lost 3 bases, leaving 9 bases of the junction unmatched. Germline V gene data show CDR1 as LGHNA and CDR2 as YNFKEQ. CDR3 protein: CASSQAGGPGDEQFF. Written as DNA, the CDR3 is TGTGCCAGCAGCCAGGCGGGGGGACCGGGGGATGAGCAGTTCTTC.

Only a few counts were recorded for this clone. V is TRBV5-8 and J is TRBJ2-7, with 13 bases fitting TRBD2. There are 16 residues in the CDR3. Germline V gene sequence: CDR1 SGHTS, CDR2 YDEGEE. V shed 4 bases and J 4 bases; nucleotides not matched to a gene: 8. The CDR3 region is CASSRTPGLAGYEQYF. The DNA of the CDR3 is TGTGCCAGCAGCCGAACCCCGGGACTAGCGGGGTACGAGCAGTACTTC.

The V gene is TRBV5-6, the J gene TRBJ1-5, with TRBD1 identical over 8 bases. J gave up 5 bases and V 2 bases, and 6 bases lay outside the gene matches. Per germline, CDR1 SGHDT and CDR2 YYEEEE. The CDR3 runs to 15 residues. This chain's CDR3 is CASSFGQGWYQPQHF. In DNA, the CDR3 is TGTGCCAGCAGCTTTGGACAGGGTTGGTATCAGCCCCAGCATTTT.

This chain uses TRBV5-1 with TRBJ2-5; D is unresolved. The CDR3 has 12 residues. Germline CDR1 is SGHRS and CDR2 is YFSETQ. V was clipped by 6 bases and J by 4 bases, with 10 bases between them. Here the CDR3 reads CASTSSTETQYF. The CDR3 DNA sequence: TGCGCCAGCACCTCCTCTACAGAGACCCAGTACTTC.

The chain uses TRBV14 and TRBJ1-3; D is perhaps TRBD1 (6 bases). The CDR3 is 15 residues long. V was trimmed by 7 bases and J by 0 bases, leaving 13 bases between them. In germline, CDR1 is SGHDN, CDR2 FVKESK. CDR3 sequence reads: CASKDSLFSGNTIYF. The CDR3 DNA reads TGTGCCAGCAAGGACAGCCTTTTCTCTGGAAACACCATATATTTT.

The chain uses TRBV3-1 (or the pseudogene TRBV3-2) and TRBJ2-7; TRBD2 is a possible D gene (5 bases). CDR3 length: 19 residues. Looked up from germline, CDR1 is LGHDT and CDR2 is YNNKEL (reference sequence). Between the trimmed V and J ends, which lost 1 base and 2 bases, there was a span of 24 bases. CDR3 region: CASSQVVAMAGSRAYEQYF. DNA of the CDR3: TGTGCCAGCAGCCAAGTAGTGGCCATGGCGGGCAGCCGAGCCTACGAGCAGTACTTC.

This clone was counted once. The chain uses TRBV27 and TRBJ2-1, with D hard to call. CDR3 length equals 12 residues. Trimming pared 7 bases from V and 5 bases from J, leaving 9 bases between. Germline CDR1 MNHEY, CDR2 SMNVEV (reference sequence). The CDR3 is CASTGTNNEQFF. For the CDR3, the DNA is TGTGCCAGCACCGGCACTAACAATGAGCAGTTCTTC.

This rearrangement joins TRBV6-5 to TRBJ1-1, with a weak D call TRBD1 (5 bases). Germline V lookup: CDR1 MNHEY, CDR2 SVGAGI. This CDR3 is built from 13 residues. V was shortened by 6 bases and J by 1 base, with 9 bases between the two germline ends. This CDR3 reads CASSHDRNTEAFF. As DNA, the CDR3 is TGTGCCAGCAGCCATGACAGGAACACTGAAGCTTTCTTT.

The chain employs TRBV5-1 and TRBJ2-1, with 11 bases lining up with TRBD1. This CDR3 comprises 17 residues. Trimming took 4 bases from V and 9 from J; bases not matched to a gene: 15. Germline values: CDR1 SGHRS, CDR2 YFSETQ. Here the CDR3 DNA reads TGCGCCAGCAGCCAACAAGTACAGGGACAGGGGGACAGTGAGCAGTTCTTC. It is translated as CASSQQVQGQGDSEQFF.

This clone was seen only once. The chain is built from TRBV29-1 and TRBJ1-2; 7 bases line up with TRBD1. V shed 5 bases and J 6 bases; nucleotides not matched to a gene: 12. This CDR3 contains 14 residues. Germline-derived CDR1 and CDR2 are SQVTM and ANQGSEA. The DNA of the CDR3 is TGCAGCGTTCCCTACCGGGACAGACGGCATGGCTACACCTTC. Its protein product is CSVPYRDRRHGYTF.

The J gene is TRBJ2-2, the V gene TRBV29-1, with a possible D match to TRBD2 (5 bases). CDR1 SQVTM and CDR2 ANQGSEA come from the germline V gene. The ends were cut back, 4 bases at V and 1 base at J, with 10 bases in the middle. The length of the CDR3 is 14 residues. The DNA of the CDR3 is TGCAGCGTTGTTCAAGCGGTGAACACCGGGGAGCTGTTTTTT. Translated: CSVVQAVNTGELFF.

Only one count was recorded for this clone. The chain carries TRBV4-1 and TRBJ1-2, with D maybe TRBD1 (6 bases). Germline CDR1 MGHRA, CDR2 YSYEKL. There are 15 residues in the CDR3. The V gene lost 4 bases and the J gene lost 0 bases, with 12 bases spanning the gap. Here the CDR3 DNA reads TGCGCCAGCAGCCGGGACACCCGGGCTAACTATGGCTACACCTTC. Its translation is CASSRDTRANYGYTF.

This chain links TRBV4-1 with TRBJ2-1; D might be TRBD1 (6 bases). The germline CDR1 and CDR2 sequences are MGHRA and YSYEKL. Trimming removed 1 base from V and 0 bases from J, with 16 bases in between. The CDR3 consists of 18 residues. This CDR3 is CASSQAAGAFGSYNEQFF. CDR3 nucleotide sequence: TGCGCCAGCAGCCAAGCAGCAGGGGCCTTTGGCTCCTACAATGAGCAGTTCTTC.

The rearrangement uses TRBV6-5 and TRBJ2-7; tentative D call: TRBD1 (6 bases). This CDR3 region has 14 residues. With 9 bases removed from V and 7 bases from J, the gap between germline ends came to 22 bases. Per the germline V gene, CDR1 is MNHEY and CDR2 is SVGAGI. The DNA for the CDR3 is TGTGCCAGGAAGCTAGGGGGTCCTTCGAGGGAGCAGTACTTC. Amino acids: CARKLGGPSREQYF.

The rearrangement links TRBV6-2 or TRBV6-3 to TRBJ2-7; the D gene is possibly TRBD1 (5 bases). The CDR3 contains 13 residues. The germline V gene encodes CDR1 MNHEY and CDR2 SVGEGT. V dropped 6 bases and J dropped 2 bases, with 11 bases sitting between them. CDR3 residues: CASSLTGAYEQYF. Here the CDR3 DNA reads TGTGCCAGCAGCCTCACAGGAGCCTACGAGCAGTACTTC.

The chain has TRBV5-6 and TRBJ1-1; D not certain. Germline CDR1 SGHDT, CDR2 YYEEEE. V shed 5 bases and J shed 6 bases, with 11 bases lying between them. The CDR3 contains 12 residues. This chain's CDR3 is CASRRDYAEAFF. The CDR3, as DNA: TGTGCCAGCAGGAGAGATTACGCTGAAGCTTTCTTT. The full variable domain, rest sourced from reference TRBV5-6 and TRBJ1-1, is DAGVTQSPTHLIKTRGQQVTLRCSPKSGHDTVSWYQQALGQGPQFIFQYYEEEERQRGNFPDRFSGHQFPNYSSELNVNALLLGDSALYLCASRRDYAEAFFGQGTRLTVV.

The V gene is TRBV24-1, the J gene TRBJ2-5, with D possibly TRBD2 on 5 matching bases. The ends were cut back, 2 bases at V and 3 bases at J, with 18 bases in the middle. The CDR3 extends over 17 amino acids. Germline V gene sequence: CDR1 KGHDR, CDR2 SFDVKD. In nucleotides, the CDR3 is TGTGCCACCAGTGATTCTAAAGGACTGCTTTCTGAAGAGACCCAGTACTTC. Its translation: CATSDSKGLLSEETQYF.

Of note for this clone: Other DNA sequences in this specimen translate into the identical CDR3. J is TRBJ2-5 and V is TRBV4-2; 8 nucleotides match TRBD2. Trimming at V came to 1 base and at J to 2 bases, leaving 3 bases not matched to a gene. CDR1 is LGHNA, CDR2 YNFKEQ, per germline. This CDR3 comprises 15 residues. The CDR3 is CASSQGRGGQETQYF. The CDR3 nucleotides are TGTGCCAGCAGCCAAGGCCGGGGGGGACAAGAGACCCAGTACTTC.

The chain is built from TRBV7-9 and TRBJ2-3, with TRBD1 as a possible D gene (6 bases). Trimming took 3 bases from V and 3 from J, leaving 10 bases between them. Germline-derived CDR1 and CDR2 are SEHNR and FQNEAQ (reference sequence). The CDR3 runs 14 residues. CDR3 bases: TGTGCCAGCAGCTTGGGACAATCAACAGATACGCAGTATTTT. It yields the protein CASSLGQSTDTQYF. Complete variable domain (other parts from reference TRBV7-9 and TRBJ2-3): DTGVSQNPRHKITKRGQNVTFRCDPISEHNRLYWYRQTLGQGPEFLTYFQNEAQLEKSRLLSDRFSAERPKGSFSTLEIQRTEQGDSAMYLCASSLGQSTDTQYFGPGTRLTVL.

This clone was seen just once. The chain couples TRBV6-6 to TRBJ2-7; no definite D call. This CDR3 spans 14 amino acids. In germline, CDR1 is MNHNY, CDR2 SVGAGI (reference sequence). With 0 bases removed from V and 5 bases from J, the gap between germline ends came to 11 bases. CDR3 sequence reads: CASSYSFPLNEQYF. The DNA for the CDR3 is TGTGCCAGCAGTTACTCGTTCCCCCTAAACGAGCAGTACTTC.

J is TRBJ1-1 and V is TRBV7-2; D is possibly TRBD1 (5 bases). The germline V gene encodes CDR1 SGHTA and CDR2 FQGNSA. This CDR3 has 15 amino acids. The V and J ends lost 0 bases and 1 base respectively, with 9 bases between them. The CDR3 protein is CASSLAGQPNTEAFF. The DNA for the CDR3 is TGTGCCAGCAGCTTAGCTGGACAACCGAACACTGAAGCTTTCTTT.

Written as DNA, the CDR3 is TGTGCCAGTAGTTCAACTTCCTTGCGGACTGAAGCTTTCTTT. Translation gives CASSSTSLRTEAFF. The chain uses TRBV19 and TRBJ1-1; D remains ambiguous. This CDR3 spans 14 amino acids. Trimming removed 5 bases from V and 5 bases from J, with 15 bases in between. Germline-derived CDR1 and CDR2 are LNHDA and SQIVND (reference sequence).

The genes are TRBV7-9 and TRBJ2-3; 14 bases match TRBD2. Per germline, CDR1 SEHNR and CDR2 FQNEAQ (reference sequence). CDR3 length: 16 residues. V lost 5 bases to trimming and J lost 8 bases; unmatched junction nucleotides: 9. CDR3 DNA sequence: TGTGCCAGCAGCACCCGGACTAGCGGGGGGTGGGGTACGCAGTATTTT. Translating gives CASSTRTSGGWGTQYF.

The V gene is TRBV6-1, the J gene TRBJ2-7; D gene uncertain. From germline, CDR1 is MNHNS and CDR2 SASEGT. The ends were cut back, 2 bases at V and 1 base at J, with 9 bases in the middle. The CDR3 covers 14 residues. This CDR3 reads CASSESGRSYEQYF. DNA for the CDR3: TGTGCCAGCAGTGAAAGTGGCAGATCCTACGAGCAGTACTTC.

This chain uses TRBV18 with TRBJ2-3; D is possibly TRBD2 (6 bases). Germline V gene lookup returns CDR1 KGHSH and CDR2 LQKENI. V dropped 3 bases and J dropped 3 bases, with 16 bases sitting between them. The CDR3 has 16 residues. CDR3: CASSPRLGEGTDTQYF. CDR3 coding DNA: TGTGCCAGCTCACCGAGACTAGGAGAGGGTACAGATACGCAGTATTTT.

V usage is TRBV30 and J usage is TRBJ1-5; a possible D gene is TRBD1 (6 bases). CDR1 GTSNPN and CDR2 SVGIG come from the germline V gene (reference sequence). The V gene lost 5 bases and the J gene lost 5 bases, with 13 bases spanning the gap. The CDR3 consists of 13 residues. As DNA, the CDR3 is TGTGCCTGGTCCACAGGGTTTGATCAGCCCCAGCATTTT. This sequence encodes CAWSTGFDQPQHF.

The J gene is TRBJ2-2, the V gene TRBV7-3; 7 bases match TRBD1. Germline loops: CDR1 SGHTA, CDR2 FQGTGA. This CDR3 region has 14 residues. Unmatched junction bases numbered 0, after V lost 4 bases and J lost 1 base. The CDR3 loop reads CASSWTGNTGELFF. The CDR3, as DNA: TGTGCCAGCAGCTGGACAGGGAACACCGGGGAGCTGTTTTTT.

In this sample, this clone turned up a few times. CDR3 DNA: TGTGCCACCCTGACTAGGTCGGGCGAGCAGTACTTC. Translating gives CATLTRSGEQYF. The J gene is TRBJ2-7, the V gene TRBV6-5; perhaps TRBD2 as D (6 bases). The CDR3 extends over 12 amino acids. Per the germline V gene, CDR1 is MNHEY and CDR2 is SVGAGI. Trimming cost V 10 bases and J 6 bases, with 16 bases left between them.

Worth noting for this clone: The same CDR3 is also encoded by other DNA sequences in this sample. The chain has TRBV6-2 or TRBV6-3 and TRBJ1-2; D is undetermined. The CDR3 consists of 13 residues. Germline CDR1 and CDR2: MNHEY and SVGEGT. V lost 2 bases and J 2 bases, leaving 6 bases between the germline ends. CDR3 DNA: TGTGCCAGCAGTTACGGAGGGAACTATGGCTACACCTTC. This encodes CASSYGGNYGYTF.

This rearrangement joins TRBV5-1 to TRBJ1-1, with 7 bases that match TRBD1. CDR3 length: 17 residues. Germline CDR1 SGHRS, CDR2 YFSETQ. Unmatched junction bases numbered 17, after V lost 4 bases and J lost 5 bases. This CDR3 is CASSHGSTTGVGTEAFF. CDR3 nucleotides: TGCGCCAGCAGCCATGGCTCAACCACAGGGGTAGGTACTGAAGCTTTCTTT.

J is TRBJ2-7 and V is TRBV10-1, with TRBD1 matching over 7 bases. The V and J ends lost 6 bases and 8 bases, in that order; junction bases with no gene match: 10. Germline values: CDR1 WNHNN, CDR2 SYGVQD (reference sequence). This CDR3 spans 13 amino acids. The CDR3 nucleotides are TGCGCCAGCAGCGGACAGGCGAACGGGCAGCAGTACTTC. This gives the protein CASSGQANGQQYF.